What follows describes a single TCR beta chain. The sample is drawn from a study of shared clonotypes between healthy human individuals. This CDR3 is 15 amino acids long. The germline gives CDR1 SGHKS, CDR2 YYEKEE (reference sequence). The V end lost 3 bases, the J end lost 0 bases, and 10 bases lay between the germline ends. This table comes from immunoSEQ multiplex PCR, and its TCRdb copy is limited to in-frame clones, with some not included. The sample lists a few hundred thousand clones; about 96% were seen once. This TCR was recovered from a man aged 25-40 years in good health. Material for sequencing was memory CD8+ T cells sorted from blood. Indicated subset: CD45RO+ cells pooled with CCR7-negative TemRA cells. The rearrangement uses TRBV5-5 and TRBJ2-1; D unresolved. Here the CDR3 DNA reads TGTGCCAGCAGCTCCGCCCTAGGCTCCTACAATGAGCAGTTCTTC. Residues: CASSSALGSYNEQFF.